Following are 29 T cell receptor beta chains from one sample sequenced in a study of control samples from healthy donors and cancer patients. Repertoires were generated with immunoSEQ multiplex PCR, while TCRdb's copy carries only in-frame clones and drops some. The sample records 15,000 to 20,000 clones, approximately 88% being singletons. Sequences were obtained from PBMCs. The receptor set was obtained from a man between 60 and 75 years old with head and neck cancer.

The chain is built from TRBV7-9 and TRBJ2-7; the match to TRBD1 covers 10 bases. The trim removed 5 bases at V and 6 bases at J, leaving 16 bases unmatched. CDR1 SEHNR and CDR2 FQNEAQ come from the germline V gene (reference sequence). The CDR3 loop spans 17 amino acids. The CDR3 coding sequence is TGTGCCAGCAGCCCCGCGGGACAGGGGCCCTTGGCCCGCGAGCAGTACTTC. It yields the protein CASSPAGQGPLAREQYF.

This chain links TRBV5-6 with TRBJ1-1; 8 positions match TRBD1. Germline CDR1 and CDR2: SGHDT and YYEEEE. This CDR3 is built from 15 residues. J lost 3 bases, V lost 3 bases, and 7 bases had no gene match. The CDR3 loop is CASSWDRRRHTEAFF. DNA of the CDR3: TGTGCCAGCAGCTGGGACAGGAGACGACACACTGAAGCTTTCTTT.

This chain uses TRBV18 with TRBJ2-2; D unresolved. Germline CDR1 reads KGHSH; CDR2 reads LQKENI. The CDR3 extends over 14 amino acids. The ends were cut back, 3 bases at V and 7 bases at J, with 12 bases in the middle. CDR3 nucleotide sequence: TGTGCCAGCTCACCTATAGGAATCGGCGGGGAGCTGTTTTTT. Its translation is CASSPIGIGGELFF.

The count of this clone is one. The chain employs TRBV11-3 and TRBJ2-7; TRBD1 matches 9 bases. Germline V gene lookup returns CDR1 SGHNT and CDR2 YENEEA. V was clipped by 5 bases and J by 2 bases; unmatched bases: 4. The CDR3 has 14 residues. CDR3 nucleotides: TGTGCCAGCAGCCTCGACAGGGGGGCCTACGAGCAGTACTTC. Translation: CASSLDRGAYEQYF. The full variable domain, its missing parts supplied by reference TRBV11-3 and TRBJ2-7, is EAGVVQSPRYKIIEKKQPVAFWCNPISGHNTLYWYLQNLGQGPELLIRYENEEAVDDSQLPKDRFSAERLKGVDSTLKIQPAELGDSAVYLCASSLDRGAYEQYFGPGTRLTVT.

V is TRBV7-9 and J is TRBJ2-5, with 9 bases that match TRBD2. This CDR3 has 15 amino acids. Trimming removed 6 bases from V and 4 bases from J; junction bases left unmatched: 9. In germline, CDR1 is SEHNR, CDR2 FQNEAQ (reference sequence). For the CDR3, the DNA is TGTGCCAGCAGAACCGCGGGGGGGAGTCGAGAGACCCAGTACTTC. It encodes CASRTAGGSRETQYF.

This chain joins TRBV11-1 and TRBJ2-3; D gene ambiguous. CDR1 is SGHAT and CDR2 is FQDESV in the germline V gene (reference sequence). This CDR3 comprises 14 residues. Trimming removed 5 bases from V and 2 bases from J, with 11 bases in between. The CDR3 nucleotides are TGTGCCAGCAGCCGTAAGGGAAACACAGATACGCAGTATTTT. Protein product: CASSRKGNTDTQYF.

The chain links TRBV5-1 to TRBJ1-1; a possible D gene is TRBD1 (6 bases). Germline CDR1 SGHRS, CDR2 YFSETQ. CDR3 length: 15 amino acids. V was trimmed by 4 bases and J by 0 bases, leaving 13 bases between them. The CDR3 DNA follows: TGCGCCAGCAGCCCCTGGGCAGGGGTGAACACTGAAGCTTTCTTT. Its protein product is CASSPWAGVNTEAFF.

V usage is TRBV5-1 and J usage is TRBJ1-1, with D possibly matching TRBD1 (6 bases). Trimming took off 3 bases at V and 4 bases at J, with 13 bases between the two ends. Germline CDR1 reads SGHRS; CDR2 reads YFSETQ. CDR3 length equals 14 residues. The CDR3 region has the DNA TGCGCCAGCAGCTCCAGCCAGGGGAGCACTGAAGCTTTCTTT. Its protein product is CASSSSQGSTEAFF.

The chain is built from TRBV7-2 and TRBJ1-6, with 9 bases lining up with TRBD1. The germline CDR1 and CDR2 sequences are SGHTA and FQGNSA. V lost 6 bases and J lost 0; bases outside the gene matches: 6. This CDR3 contains 17 residues. The CDR3 bases are TGTGCCAGCAGTCCCGGGACAGGGAGCTCCTATAATTCACCCCTCCACTTT. As protein: CASSPGTGSSYNSPLHF.

This clone was found once. The rearrangement uses TRBV12-3 or TRBV12-4 and TRBJ2-1; maybe TRBD2 (6 bases). The germline V and J ends were trimmed by 6 bases and 6 bases, with 12 bases remaining between them. The CDR3 is 13 residues long. The CDR3 loop is CASSPGLANEQFF. The DNA for the CDR3 is TGTGCCAGCAGCCCGGGACTCGCCAATGAGCAGTTCTTC.

This sequence joins TRBV4-2 and TRBJ1-6; D remains ambiguous. The CDR3 extends over 14 amino acids. V lost 0 bases and J lost 7, with 7 bases in between. The V gene's germline CDR1 is LGHNA and CDR2 YNFKEQ. The DNA for the CDR3 is TGTGCCAGCAGCCAAGATGGAGGGAATTCACCCCTCCACTTT. It is translated as CASSQDGGNSPLHF.

This clone was observed once. The chain combines TRBV21-1 with TRBJ2-7; the table's D call, TRBD1, was not checked against the DNA. TRBV21-1 is marked as a pseudogene. The length of the CDR3 is 15 residues. The CDR3 bases are TGTGCCAGCAACTTACAGGGGGGTCTTAGGGACGAGCAGTACTTC. The encoded protein is CASNLQGGLRDEQYF.

The rearrangement uses TRBV2 and TRBJ1-3; perhaps TRBD1 as D (6 bases). This CDR3 contains 16 residues. Between the trimmed V and J ends, which lost 1 base and 4 bases, there was a span of 14 bases. Germline CDR1 is SNHLY and CDR2 is FYNNEI. CDR3 loop: CASSEDGGLGGNTIYF. As DNA, the CDR3 is TGTGCCAGCAGTGAAGATGGGGGGCTGGGAGGAAACACCATATATTTT.

This chain links TRBV6-5 with TRBJ1-5; no firm D call. Trimming cost V 5 bases and J 3 bases, with 5 bases left between them. CDR3 length: 12 residues. The V gene's germline CDR1 is MNHEY and CDR2 SVGAGI. DNA for the CDR3: TGTGCCAGCAGTACTTCCAATCAGCCCCAGCATTTT. It codes for CASSTSNQPQHF.

This rearrangement joins TRBV7-3 to TRBJ2-3; D may match TRBD1 or TRBD2 (5 bases each). Trimming cost V 5 bases and J 0 bases, with 18 bases left between them. From germline, CDR1 is SGHTA and CDR2 FQGTGA. The CDR3 consists of 17 residues. The CDR3 sequence is CASSQGGGGSSTDTQYF. The CDR3 DNA reads TGTGCCAGCAGCCAGGGCGGCGGAGGCTCTAGCACAGATACGCAGTATTTT.

This chain links TRBV13 with TRBJ1-2; possibly TRBD1 for D (5 bases). The CDR3 has 14 residues. Germline CDR1 is PRHDT and CDR2 is FYEKMQ (reference sequence). V lost 2 bases and J lost 3, with 10 bases in between. As DNA, the CDR3 is TGTGCCAGCAGCTTACCCAGGGAGCACTATGGCTACACCTTC. It codes for CASSLPREHYGYTF.

The chain uses TRBV10-3 and TRBJ2-2; 14 nucleotides align to TRBD2. Germline CDR1 ENHRY, CDR2 SYGVKD. This CDR3 spans 16 amino acids. J lost 7 bases, V lost 6 bases, and 7 bases had no gene match. CDR3 in DNA: TGTGCCATCAGCCCCGGACTAGCGGGGGGTGGCGGGGAGCTGTTTTTT. It encodes CAISPGLAGGGGELFF.

This chain links TRBV5-1 with TRBJ2-5, with TRBD1 matching over 7 bases. Germline V gene sequence: CDR1 SGHRS, CDR2 YFSETQ. Trimming took 3 bases from V and 5 from J; bases not matched to a gene: 7. The CDR3 has 14 amino acids. The CDR3 DNA reads TGCGCCAGCAGCTCCAGGGGGACGGCGGAGACCCAGTACTTC. This encodes CASSSRGTAETQYF. Full variable domain (missing parts from reference TRBV5-1 and TRBJ2-5): KAGVTQTPRYLIKTRGQQVTLSCSPISGHRSVSWYQQTPGQGLQFLFEYFSETQRNKGNFPGRFSGRQFSNSRSEMNVSTLELGDSALYLCASSSRGTAETQYFGPGTRLLVL.

The genes are TRBV7-2 and TRBJ1-3; 10 nucleotides align to TRBD1. The CDR3 totals 18 residues. Germline V CDR1 and CDR2: SGHTA, FQGNSA. The CDR3 DNA follows: TGTGCAGCAGAGGGCGGGACAGGGGTCTTGGCCTCTGGAAACACCATATATTTT. Its protein is CAAEGGTGVLASGNTIYF.

The chain is built from TRBV6-5 and TRBJ2-3; D is perhaps TRBD1 (6 bases). V was pared by 10 bases and J by 2 bases, with 19 bases between. Germline CDR1 and CDR2: MNHEY and SVGAGI. This CDR3 region has 15 residues. As DNA, the CDR3 is TGTGCCACCCGGGGTCTTGGGGGCTACACAGATACGCAGTATTTT. The encoded protein is CATRGLGGYTDTQYF.

The genes are TRBV7-9 and TRBJ2-1; 12 bases map to TRBD2. The V gene end was trimmed by 1 base and the J gene end by 4 bases; junction bases not matched to a gene: 8. Germline loops: CDR1 SEHNR, CDR2 FQNEAQ (reference sequence). The CDR3 has 18 residues. The DNA of the CDR3 is TGTGCCAGCAGCTTAGAGGATCTGACTAGCGGGGGATACAATGAGCAGTTCTTC. This encodes CASSLEDLTSGGYNEQFF.

The chain combines TRBV10-3 with TRBJ1-1; TRBD1 is a possible D gene (5 bases). Germline lookup yields CDR1 ENHRY and CDR2 SYGVKD. V shed 7 bases and J shed 0 bases, with 9 bases lying between them. The CDR3 contains 13 residues. CDR3 DNA sequence: TGTGCCATCATAGGGGAACTGAACACTGAAGCTTTCTTT. Protein product: CAIIGELNTEAFF.

This chain uses TRBV2 with TRBJ1-2, with unresolved D. Trimming pared 4 bases from V and 1 base from J, leaving 19 bases between. This CDR3 is built from 17 residues. CDR1 and CDR2 (germline): SNHLY, FYNNEI. The CDR3 coding sequence is TGTGCCAGCAGTGGCACCGCTTCAGCAGGTGTTAACTATGGCTACACCTTC. It yields the protein CASSGTASAGVNYGYTF.

The genes are TRBV5-4 and TRBJ1-2; the D is unclear. CDR3 length equals 16 residues. The germline V gene encodes CDR1 SGHNT and CDR2 YYREEE (reference sequence). V lost 4 bases and J lost 5, with 21 bases in between. CDR3 residues: CASSPAPQEGIYGYTF. Here the CDR3 DNA reads TGTGCCAGCAGCCCCGCCCCGCAGGAGGGCATATATGGCTACACCTTC.

This chain connects TRBV28 to TRBJ1-2; 7 bases line up with TRBD1. The CDR3 consists of 15 residues. Germline V gene data show CDR1 as MDHEN and CDR2 as SYDVKM. The ends lost 5 bases at V and 7 bases at J; junction bases unmatched: 13. Written as DNA, the CDR3 is TGTGCCAGCAGTGGGGCTGAACAGGGGCGGGGTGGCTACACCTTC. Residues: CASSGAEQGRGGYTF.

The chain employs TRBV10-2 and TRBJ2-2; 10 bases map to TRBD2. With 5 bases clipped from V and 4 bases from J, the junction kept 7 bases outside the gene matches. The CDR3 contains 16 residues. From germline, CDR1 is WSHSY and CDR2 SAAADI. The CDR3 DNA follows: TGCGCCAGCAGTAATCTAGCGGGGGCGGGCACCGGGGAGCTGTTTTTT. This gives the protein CASSNLAGAGTGELFF.

V gene TRBV12-3 or TRBV12-4 combines with J gene TRBJ2-5; D unclear. Trimming shortened V by 1 base and J by 4 bases, and 4 bases separated the two germline ends. The CDR3 covers 12 residues. The CDR3 spells CASSLVGETQYF. For the CDR3, the DNA is TGTGCCAGCAGTTTAGTCGGAGAGACCCAGTACTTC.

This clone was detected once. The V call is TRBV15, the J call TRBJ2-7; 7 bases are shared with TRBD1. CDR3 length: 17 residues. Looked up from germline, CDR1 is LNHNV and CDR2 is YYDKDF (reference sequence). The V segment lost 0 bases and the J segment 2 bases; nucleotides outside the gene matches: 10. The CDR3 region has the DNA TGTGCCACCAGCAGAGAAAGGGGGCTGGGCACCCCCTACGAGCAGTACTTC. As protein: CATSRERGLGTPYEQYF. Variable domain in full (rest from reference TRBV15 and TRBJ2-7): DAMVIQNPRYQVTQFGKPVTLSCSQTLNHNVMYWYQQKSSQAPKLLFHYYDKDFNNEADTPDNFQSRRPNTSFCFLDIRSPGLGDTAMYLCATSRERGLGTPYEQYFGPGTRLTVT.

This chain uses TRBV6-2 or TRBV6-3 with TRBJ2-7; D is ambiguous. Trimming took 2 bases from V and 0 from J, leaving 8 bases between them. The CDR3 is made up of 14 amino acids. The germline V gene has CDR1 MNHEY and CDR2 SVGEGT. Written as DNA, the CDR3 is TGTGCCAGCAGTTACCTTGTAAGCTCCTACGAGCAGTACTTC. Amino acids: CASSYLVSSYEQYF.